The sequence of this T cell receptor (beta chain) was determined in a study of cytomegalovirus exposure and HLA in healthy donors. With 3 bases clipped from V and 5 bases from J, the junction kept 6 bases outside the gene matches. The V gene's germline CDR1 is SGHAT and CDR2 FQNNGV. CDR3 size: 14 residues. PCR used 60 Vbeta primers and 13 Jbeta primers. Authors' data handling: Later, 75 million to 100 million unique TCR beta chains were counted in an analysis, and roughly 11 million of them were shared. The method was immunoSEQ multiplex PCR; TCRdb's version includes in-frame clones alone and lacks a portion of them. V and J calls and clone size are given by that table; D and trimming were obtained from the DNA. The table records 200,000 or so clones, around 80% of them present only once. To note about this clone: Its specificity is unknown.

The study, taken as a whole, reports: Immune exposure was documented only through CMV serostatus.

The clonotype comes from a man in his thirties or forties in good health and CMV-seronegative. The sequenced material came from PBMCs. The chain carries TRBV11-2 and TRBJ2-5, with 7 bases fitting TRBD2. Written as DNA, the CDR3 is TGTGCCAGCAGCTTGCAGGGAGGGCCGGAGACCCAGTACTTC. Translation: CASSLQGGPETQYF.